The 8 T cell receptor beta chains in this list originate from one sample, sequenced in a study of CD8+CD57+ T cells in acquired aplastic anemia. Only patients with CD8+CD57+ cell expansion on flow cytometry were chosen for sequencing. Template material for TCR beta VDJ and CDR3 profiling consisted of genomic DNA. MiXCR, run by TCRdb on the reads, gives a single entry per CDR3 protein. The sample records around 500,000 distinct CDR3 sequences, around 30% being singletons. The specimen was sorted CD4+, CD8+, or CD8+CD57+ T cells (not recorded which) from PBMCs. The source of these receptors is a human donor with aplastic anemia.

The gene calls are TRBV5-4 and TRBJ2-5; tentative D call: TRBD1 (6 bases). This CDR3 comprises 14 residues. V shed 7 bases and J shed 2 bases, with 15 bases lying between them. Germline V gene data show CDR1 as SGHNT and CDR2 as YYREEE (reference sequence). CDR3 coding DNA: TGTGCCAGCCACCAGGGGACCCTACAAGAGACCCAGTACTTC. Translated: CASHQGTLQETQYF.

This clonotype was detected a few times. This chain links TRBV15 with TRBJ2-7, with 7 bases matching TRBD2. The CDR3 is 15 residues long. Germline assignment: CDR1 LNHNV and CDR2 YYDKDF (reference sequence). The trim removed 3 bases at V and 12 bases at J, leaving 17 bases unmatched. The CDR3 loop reads CATSSSLGLNYEWYF. CDR3 nucleotide sequence: TGTGCCACCAGCAGTAGTCTGGGACTAAACTACGAGTGGTACTTC.

The gene calls are TRBV7-9 and TRBJ2-7; 8 bases agree with TRBD2. The CDR3 is made up of 15 amino acids. Germline trimming cut 2 bases from V and 2 bases from J; bases unmatched to any gene: 5. Germline V gives CDR1 SEHNR, CDR2 FQNEAQ (reference sequence). CDR3 sequence: CASSLWVSGAYEQYF. CDR3 bases: TGTGCCAGCAGCTTATGGGTTAGCGGGGCCTACGAGCAGTACTTC.

This clonotype has a handful of counts. The rearrangement uses TRBV19 and TRBJ1-4, with TRBD1 as a possible D gene (5 bases). V was shortened by 8 bases and J by 2 bases, with 18 bases between the two germline ends. There are 16 residues in the CDR3. CDR1 and CDR2 from the germline V gene are LNHDA and SQIVND (reference sequence). In DNA form, the CDR3 reads TGTGCCAGTTTCGGTCGGGGGATCTTCACTAATGAAAAACTGTTTTTT. It is translated as CASFGRGIFTNEKLFF.

This clonotype came up a few times. This may be a read error, as it is one base from a much larger clone. The rearrangement joins TRBV10-1 to TRBJ1-5; D gene unclear. Between the trimmed V and J ends, which lost 2 bases and 8 bases, there was a span of 10 bases. Germline CDR1 WNHNN, CDR2 SYGVQD (reference sequence). The CDR3 sequence is 13 residues long. CDR3 loop: CASSEPNEEPQHF. DNA for the CDR3: TGCGCCAGCAGTGAGCCTAACGAGGAGCCCCAGCATTTT.

This clonotype was detected ten times or more. The chain uses TRBV6-5 and TRBJ1-1; TRBD1 might be the D (5 bases). Trimming shortened V by 0 bases and J by 4 bases, and 9 bases separated the two germline ends. The CDR3 has 14 residues. Germline CDR1 is MNHEY and CDR2 is SVGAGI. CDR3 nucleotides: TGTGCCAGCAGTTACTCAGGGAGGGGCACTGAAGCTTTCTTT. This gives the protein CASSYSGRGTEAFF.

This clonotype has at least ten counts. The chain carries TRBV7-9 and TRBJ1-6; D call uncertain. V gave up 3 bases and J gave up 0 bases, with 6 bases separating them. The CDR3 is 15 residues long. In germline, CDR1 is SEHNR, CDR2 FQNEAQ (reference sequence). The CDR3 is CASSFSDSYNSPLHF. As DNA, the CDR3 is TGTGCCAGCAGCTTCTCTGACTCCTATAATTCACCCCTCCACTTT.

This clonotype has more than one count but fewer than ten. The chain employs TRBV18 and TRBJ2-3, with 9 bases aligning to TRBD1. This CDR3 comprises 15 residues. The germline V gene has CDR1 KGHSH and CDR2 LQKENI. Unmatched junction bases numbered 10, after V lost 6 bases and J lost 6 bases. CDR3 protein: CASSPRDRASDTQYF. The CDR3 nucleotides read TGTGCCAGCTCGCCCCGGGACAGGGCTTCGGATACGCAGTATTTT.